These 16 T cell receptor beta chains came from one sample sequenced in a study of PD-1 blockade in mismatch repair-deficient tumors. Sequenced by immunoSEQ multiplex PCR; TCRdb stores in-frame clones only, minus some. The sample consists of around 50,000 clones, 77% of them appearing once. The specimen was PBMCs, collected before pembrolizumab treatment. The receptors stem from an adult with mismatch repair-deficient cancer.

The gene calls are TRBV6-1 and TRBJ1-5, with D tentatively TRBD1 (5 bases). This CDR3 region has 14 residues. Trimming cost V 2 bases and J 2 bases, with 7 bases left between them. Germline V gene data show CDR1 as MNHNS and CDR2 as SASEGT. CDR3 in amino acids: CASSEQGGNQPQHF. For the CDR3, the DNA is TGTGCCAGCAGTGAACAGGGCGGCAATCAGCCCCAGCATTTT.

The chain is built from TRBV7-6 and TRBJ1-1, with 8 positions matching TRBD1. Trimming took 4 bases from V and 6 from J; bases not matched to a gene: 4. The CDR3 totals 13 residues. Germline V CDR1 and CDR2: SGHVS, FNYEAQ. As DNA, the CDR3 is TGTGCCAGCAGCTACGACAGGGGCGCTGAAGCTTTCTTT. Translated, it gives CASSYDRGAEAFF. The complete variable domain, with remaining parts taken from reference TRBV7-6 and TRBJ1-1, reads GAGVSQSPRYKVTKRGQDVALRCDPISGHVSLYWYRQALGQGPEFLTYFNYEAQQDKSGLPNDRFSAERPEGSISTLTIQRTEQRDSAMYRCASSYDRGAEAFFGQGTRLTVV.

The gene calls are TRBV7-3 and TRBJ1-1; D remains ambiguous. V was shortened by 2 bases and J by 0 bases, with 7 bases between the two germline ends. The CDR3 spans 14 residues. Per germline, CDR1 SGHTA and CDR2 FQGTGA. Here the CDR3 reads CASSLRAVNTEAFF. CDR3 DNA sequence: TGTGCCAGCAGCTTACGAGCGGTGAACACTGAAGCTTTCTTT.

V gene TRBV11-3 combines with J gene TRBJ2-5; maybe TRBD2 (5 bases). This CDR3 region has 14 residues. V gave up 2 bases and J gave up 1 base, with 8 bases separating them. Germline CDR1 is SGHNT and CDR2 is YENEEA. The CDR3 here is CASSLSAGQETQYF. The CDR3, as DNA: TGTGCCAGCAGCTTATCCGCGGGCCAAGAGACCCAGTACTTC.

The chain uses TRBV9 and TRBJ2-5; TRBD2 matches 7 bases. This CDR3 region has 14 residues. With 0 bases clipped from V and 4 bases from J, the junction kept 3 bases outside the gene matches. Germline V gene lookup returns CDR1 SGDLS and CDR2 YYNGEE. The CDR3 DNA reads as TGTGCCAGCAGCGTAGGAGCGGGAACAGAGACCCAGTACTTC. Protein sequence: CASSVGAGTETQYF.

V gene TRBV28 combines with J gene TRBJ1-2; D is possibly TRBD1 (5 bases). The CDR3 contains 14 residues. Trimming cost V 6 bases and J 2 bases, with 13 bases left between them. Germline loops: CDR1 MDHEN, CDR2 SYDVKM. DNA for the CDR3: TGTGCCAGCAGACCCCCGGGACTGAACTATGGCTACACCTTC. Amino acids: CASRPPGLNYGYTF.

The chain uses TRBV27 and TRBJ2-5; TRBD2 matches 12 bases. The J segment lost 0 bases and the V segment lost 5 bases, leaving 7 bases of the junction unmatched. Per germline, CDR1 MNHEY and CDR2 SMNVEV (reference sequence). CDR3 length: 17 amino acids. The CDR3 coding sequence is TGTGCCAGCAGTACCGTGACTAGCGGGAGACACCAAGAGACCCAGTACTTC. It translates to CASSTVTSGRHQETQYF.

This CDR3 is CASSLGRLSGNTIYF. The CDR3 nucleotides are TGTGCCAGCAGCTTAGGTCGGCTTTCTGGAAACACCATATATTTT. The chain recombines TRBV7-8 with TRBJ1-3; D is undetermined. CDR1 SGHVS and CDR2 FQNEAQ come from the germline V gene. This CDR3 is built from 15 residues. The V gene lost 1 base and the J gene lost 1 base, with 8 bases spanning the gap. Full variable domain (missing parts from reference TRBV7-8 and TRBJ1-3): GAGVSQSPRYKVAKRGQDVALRCDPISGHVSLFWYQQALGQGPEFLTYFQNEAQLDKSGLPSDRFFAERPEGSVSTLKIQRTQQEDSAVYLCASSLGRLSGNTIYFGEGSWLTVV.

V gene TRBV9 combines with J gene TRBJ2-3, with TRBD2 matching 7 bases. The CDR3 totals 17 residues. Trimming removed 0 bases from V and 2 bases from J; junction bases left unmatched: 9. Per the germline V gene, CDR1 is SGDLS and CDR2 is YYNGEE. CDR3 protein: CASSVAFGLGNTDTQYF. CDR3 nucleotides: TGTGCCAGCAGCGTAGCATTTGGACTAGGGAACACAGATACGCAGTATTTT.

The chain joins TRBV7-2 to TRBJ2-7; 9 nucleotides agree with TRBD1. Germline trimming cut 5 bases from V and 3 bases from J; bases unmatched to any gene: 5. CDR1 is SGHTA, CDR2 FQGNSA, per germline. CDR3 length equals 14 residues. CDR3 sequence (DNA): TGTGCCAGCAGCATTACAGGGGGCCTCTACGAGCAGTACTTC. It translates to CASSITGGLYEQYF.

The chain couples TRBV5-1 to TRBJ2-3; 12 bases are a match to TRBD2. This CDR3 has 17 amino acids. V shed 3 bases, J shed 0 bases, and the junction held 5 bases outside the gene matches. Germline CDR1 is SGHRS and CDR2 is YFSETQ. DNA for the CDR3: TGCGCCAGCAGCTGGGGCGGGACTAGCGGGAGCACAGATACGCAGTATTTT. Translation: CASSWGGTSGSTDTQYF.

V is TRBV27 and J is TRBJ1-2; D not resolved. The germline gives CDR1 MNHEY, CDR2 SMNVEV (reference sequence). Trimming took off 6 bases at V and 0 bases at J, with 11 bases between the two ends. The CDR3 spans 14 residues. The CDR3 DNA reads TGTGCCAGCAGCCTCCAAGGAGCTAACTATGGCTACACCTTC. It yields the protein CASSLQGANYGYTF.

Concerning this clone: At one of its ends the junction is not consistent with the germline gene, which may arise from a read error. This chain uses TRBV7-7 with TRBJ2-1; D gene unclear. This CDR3 region has 15 residues. Germline loops: CDR1 SSHAT, CDR2 FNYEAQ (reference sequence). DNA for the CDR3: TGTGCTAGCAGCTCAGACCAGAGCTCCTACAATGAGCAGTTCTTC. Protein sequence: CASSSDQSSYNEQFF.

The chain has TRBV12-5 and TRBJ2-4; D is unresolved. With 1 base removed from V and 8 bases from J, the gap between germline ends came to 9 bases. The germline gives CDR1 LGHNT, CDR2 FRNRAP. The CDR3 consists of 13 residues. CDR3: CASGLEDGHIQYF. The DNA of the CDR3 is TGTGCTAGTGGTTTGGAAGACGGTCACATTCAGTACTTC.

CDR3: CASSPTGQGGLEQYF. DNA for the CDR3: TGTGCCAGCTCACCCACGGGACAAGGGGGTTTGGAGCAGTACTTC. The chain recombines TRBV18 with TRBJ2-7; D possibly corresponds to TRBD1 (6 bases). V lost 3 bases and J 7 bases, leaving 19 bases between the germline ends. The CDR3 has 15 amino acids. Germline V gene sequence: CDR1 KGHSH, CDR2 LQKENI.

This clone was picked up a small number of times. Written as DNA, the CDR3 is TGTGCCAGCAGGGGCAGACAGGGGAATAGATTGGCACCCCCTGATGGCTACACCTTC. Encoded protein: CASRGRQGNRLAPPDGYTF. This rearrangement joins TRBV5-4 to TRBJ1-2; 8 nucleotides line up with TRBD1. Looked up from germline, CDR1 is SGHNT and CDR2 is YYREEE (reference sequence). V shed 5 bases, J shed 6 bases, and the junction held 24 bases outside the gene matches. The CDR3 covers 19 residues.